Given below is one T cell receptor beta chain in context. What it binds is not known. Just one base apart from a much larger clone, this may be a read error. In germline, CDR1 is SGHTA, CDR2 FQGTGA. This CDR3 contains 16 residues. Study-level results: Whole repertoires were not studied in the larger cohort, only one V-J beta rearrangement.

Naive CD4+ cells had CD25+ Tregs removed. Full-length variable regions came from constant-region reverse primers plus semi-nested Nested Universal Primer A PCR. TCRdb used MiXCR to reprocess the 5' RACE reads, holding one entry per CDR3 protein. Of 30,000 to 40,000 distinct CDR3 sequences in the sample, roughly 25% were seen once. This receptor was obtained from a female donor with breast cancer. Sequencing was done on a sample of naive CD4+ T cells sorted from a lymph node. Subset defined: naive CD4+ T cells, CD4+CD45RA+CD25-. The gene calls are TRBV7-3 and TRBJ2-1, with a tentative D call TRBD2 (5 bases). CDR3 loop: CASSPRLHASYNEQCF. CDR3 in DNA: TGTGCCAGCAGCCCCCGACTACACGCCTCCTACAATGAGCAGTGCTTC.